Listed here are 3 T cell receptor beta chains from one sample, sequenced in a study of T-cell memory formation after mild COVID-19. Each CDR3 protein is one row after TCRdb ran MiXCR on the 5' RACE reads. This sample carries about half a million distinct CDR3 sequences, 18% of them seen once, and the ten largest clones take approximately 13%. Sample: PBMCs or a T cell subset sorted from them (not recorded which). The receptors come from an adult woman who had mild COVID-19 (a few samples of this study predate the infection). Cell type and time point are not known.

This clonotype was recorded a few times. The CDR3 here is CASSHLEVVREKLFF. CDR3 DNA: TGTGCCAGCTCACACCTGGAGGTCGTTCGTGAAAAACTGTTTTTT. The chain carries TRBV18 and TRBJ1-4, with D unclear. CDR1 is KGHSH, CDR2 LQKENI, per germline. Trimming removed 4 bases from V and 7 bases from J, with 16 bases in between. The CDR3 loop spans 15 amino acids.

This chain links TRBV20-1 with TRBJ1-5; D not resolved. CDR1 is DFQATT, CDR2 SNEGSKA, per germline (reference sequence). The V and J ends lost 4 bases and 0 bases respectively, with 7 bases between them. The CDR3 has 13 amino acids. The CDR3 here is CSANSHSNQPQHF. CDR3 bases: TGCAGTGCTAACAGTCATAGCAATCAGCCCCAGCATTTT.

The V gene is TRBV2, the J gene TRBJ2-3, with D unresolved. Germline CDR1 reads SNHLY; CDR2 reads FYNNEI. The CDR3 runs 16 residues. The V end was cut by 3 bases, the J end by 1 base, with 14 bases between. The CDR3 DNA is TGTGCCAGCAGTGATGATGTAGATGCGGGCACAGATACGCAGTATTTT. It encodes CASSDDVDAGTDTQYF.